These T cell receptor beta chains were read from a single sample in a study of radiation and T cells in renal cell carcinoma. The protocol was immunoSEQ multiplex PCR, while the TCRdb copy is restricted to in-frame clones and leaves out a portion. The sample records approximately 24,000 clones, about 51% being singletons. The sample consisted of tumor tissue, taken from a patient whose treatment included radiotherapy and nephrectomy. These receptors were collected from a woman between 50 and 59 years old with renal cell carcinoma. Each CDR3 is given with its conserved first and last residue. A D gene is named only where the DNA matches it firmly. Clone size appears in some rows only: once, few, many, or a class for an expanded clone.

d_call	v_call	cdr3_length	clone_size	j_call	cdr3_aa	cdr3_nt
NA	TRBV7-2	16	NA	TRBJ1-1	CASSQQAPPENTEAFF	TGTGCCAGCAGCCAACAAGCCCCGCCTGAGAACACTGAAGCTTTCTTT
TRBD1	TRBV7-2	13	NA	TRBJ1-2	CASSYQGEWGYTF	TGTGCCAGCAGCTATCAGGGGGAATGGGGCTACACCTTC
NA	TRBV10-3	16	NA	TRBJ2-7	CAISDPGSIASYEQYF	TGTGCCATCAGTGACCCAGGCTCTATTGCCTCGTACGAGCAGTACTTC
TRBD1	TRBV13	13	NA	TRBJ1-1	CASSVGDRGEAFF	TGTGCCAGCAGCGTCGGGGACAGAGGGGAAGCTTTCTTT
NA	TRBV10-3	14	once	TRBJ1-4	CAISEGGTNEKLFF	TGTGCCATCAGTGAGGGGGGAACTAATGAAAAACTGTTTTTT
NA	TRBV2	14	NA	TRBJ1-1	CASSLLGIGTEAFF	TGTGCCAGCAGTTTACTGGGGATTGGCACTGAAGCTTTCTTT
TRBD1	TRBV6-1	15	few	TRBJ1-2	CASSEVGRGTYGYTF	TGTGCCAGCAGTGAAGTAGGCAGGGGGACCTATGGCTACACCTTC
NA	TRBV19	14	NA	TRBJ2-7	CASSKGADTYEQYF	TGTGCCAGTAGCAAGGGTGCGGATACCTACGAGCAGTACTTC
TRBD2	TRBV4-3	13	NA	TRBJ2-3	CASSQGPGGAQYF	TGCGCCAGCAGCCAAGGACCGGGGGGTGCACAGTATTTT
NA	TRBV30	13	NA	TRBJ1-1	CAWSSGRGTEAFF	TGTGCCTGGAGTTCGGGCCGGGGCACTGAAGCTTTCTTT
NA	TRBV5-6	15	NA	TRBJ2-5	CASSLGQGAFGTQYF	TGTGCCAGCAGCTTGGGGCAGGGTGCCTTTGGGACCCAGTACTTC
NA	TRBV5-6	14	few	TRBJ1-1	CASSLGQARGEAFF	TGTGCCAGCAGCTTGGGTCAGGCTAGGGGTGAAGCTTTCTTT
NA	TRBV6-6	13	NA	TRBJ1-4	CASSYLSDEKLFF	TGTGCCAGCAGTTACCTGTCGGATGAAAAACTGTTTTTT
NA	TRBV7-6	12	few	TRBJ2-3	CASSRNVDTQYF	TGTGCCAGCAGCCGAAATGTGGATACGCAGTATTTT
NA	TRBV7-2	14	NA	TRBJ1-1	CASSLGPGNTEAFF	TGTGCCAGCAGCTTAGGTCCGGGGAACACTGAAGCTTTCTTT
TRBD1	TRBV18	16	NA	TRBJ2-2	CASSPPDRARTGELFF	TGTGCCAGCTCACCACCCGACAGGGCACGGACCGGGGAGCTGTTTTTT
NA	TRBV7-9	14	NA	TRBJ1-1	CASSLATVGTEAFF	TGTGCCAGCAGCTTAGCAACTGTGGGGACTGAAGCTTTCTTT
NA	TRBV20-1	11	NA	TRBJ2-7	CSARNSYEQYF	TGCAGTGCTAGGAACTCCTACGAGCAGTACTTC
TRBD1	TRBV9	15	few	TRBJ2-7	CASSVEGDRVSEQYF	TGTGCCAGCAGCGTAGAAGGGGACAGGGTCTCCGAGCAGTACTTC
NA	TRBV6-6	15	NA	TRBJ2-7	CASSYGSEWIREQYF	TGTGCCAGCAGTTACGGATCGGAGTGGATACGCGAGCAGTACTTC
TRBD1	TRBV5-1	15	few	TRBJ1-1	CASSPRQGWNTEAFF	TGCGCCAGCAGCCCGAGACAGGGTTGGAACACTGAAGCTTTCTTT
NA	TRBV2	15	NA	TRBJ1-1	CASSSVGVRDTEAFF	TGTGCCAGCAGTTCCGTTGGGGTGAGGGACACTGAAGCTTTCTTT
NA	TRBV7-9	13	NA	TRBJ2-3	CASKPLGAGTQYF	TGTGCCAGCAAACCACTGGGAGCCGGTACGCAGTATTTT
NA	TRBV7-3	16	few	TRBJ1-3	CASSLTGGNSGNTIYF	TGTGCCAGCAGTTTAACCGGGGGGAACTCTGGAAACACCATATATTTT
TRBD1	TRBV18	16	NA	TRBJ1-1	CASSPGTGSMNTEAFF	TGTGCCAGCTCACCAGGGACAGGGAGCATGAACACTGAAGCTTTCTTT
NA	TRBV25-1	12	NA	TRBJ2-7	CASSEARYEQYF	TGTGCCAGCAGTGAGGCCCGCTACGAGCAGTACTTC
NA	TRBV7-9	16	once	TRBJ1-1	CASSLAGLDGNTEAFF	TGTGCCAGCAGCTTAGCGGGCTTAGATGGGAACACTGAAGCTTTCTTT
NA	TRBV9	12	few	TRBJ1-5	CASSTEGGPQHF	TGTGCCAGCAGCACCGAGGGGGGCCCCCAGCATTTT
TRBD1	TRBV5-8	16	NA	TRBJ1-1	CASSTPGGSWGTEAFF	TGTGCCAGCAGCACCCCAGGGGGTTCTTGGGGCACTGAAGCTTTCTTT
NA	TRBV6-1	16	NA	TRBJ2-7	CASSDTPGLIIHEQYF	TGTGCCAGCAGTGACACGCCGGGACTGATAATTCACGAGCAGTACTTC
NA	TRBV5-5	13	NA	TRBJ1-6	CASSPGGDSPLHF	TGTGCCAGCAGCCCCGGCGGAGATTCACCCCTCCACTTT
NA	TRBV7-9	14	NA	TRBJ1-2	CASSFRRTNYGYTF	TGTGCCAGCAGCTTCCGCCGAACTAACTATGGCTACACCTTC
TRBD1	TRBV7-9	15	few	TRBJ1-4	CASSRSRTGKEKLFF	TGTGCCAGCAGCCGTTCCCGGACAGGGAAGGAAAAACTGTTTTTT
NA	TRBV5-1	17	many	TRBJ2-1	CASSLAIGGYSYNEQFF	TGCGCCAGCAGCTTGGCCATCGGGGGCTACTCCTACAATGAGCAGTTCTTC
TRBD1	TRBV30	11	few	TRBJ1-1	CARQGGSEAFF	TGTGCTAGACAGGGAGGGTCTGAAGCTTTCTTT
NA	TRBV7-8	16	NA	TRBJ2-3	CASTPDRFASTDTQYF	TGTGCCAGCACCCCAGACCGATTCGCTAGCACAGATACGCAGTATTTT
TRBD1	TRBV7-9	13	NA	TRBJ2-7	CASSSIQGDEQYF	TGTGCCAGCAGCTCTATACAGGGGGACGAGCAGTACTTC
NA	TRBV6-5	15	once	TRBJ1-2	CASSYFGRKSNGYTF	TGTGCCAGCAGTTATTTTGGCAGAAAAAGCAATGGCTACACCTTC
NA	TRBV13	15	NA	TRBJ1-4	CASSNRVYTNEKLFF	TGTGCCAGCAGTAACAGGGTCTACACTAATGAAAAACTGTTTTTT
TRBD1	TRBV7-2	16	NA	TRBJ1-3	CASSSQTGYYGNTIYF	TGTGCCAGCAGTTCTCAGACAGGGTATTATGGAAACACCATATATTTT
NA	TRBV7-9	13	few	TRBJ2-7	CASSFLLGYEQYF	TGTGCCAGCAGCTTCCTACTTGGCTACGAGCAGTACTTC